A single sample gave rise to the 22 T cell receptor beta chains below, sequenced in a study of T cells after yellow fever vaccination. TCRdb ran MiXCR on the 5' RACE reads and lists one entry per CDR3 protein. This table has some 560,000 distinct CDR3 sequences, less than 20% appearing once. Sequencing used PBMCs, obtained 5 days after the first yellow fever vaccination. These receptors came from a man in his late teens or twenties who received the YFV17D yellow fever vaccine.

The table lists this clonotype with a few counts. V gene TRBV29-1 combines with J gene TRBJ1-1; tentative D call: TRBD1 (5 bases). Germline lookup yields CDR1 SQVTM and CDR2 ANQGSEA. V was shortened by 6 bases and J by 0 bases, with 17 bases between the two germline ends. This CDR3 is built from 15 residues. The CDR3 DNA follows: TGCAGCGTAAGCGCTGGGTGGGGGATGAACACTGAAGCTTTCTTT. Its protein product is CSVSAGWGMNTEAFF.

This clonotype was counted only a few times. CDR3 in DNA: TGTGCCAGCAGCTTTGCGGGGGGTCTGAACACCGGGGAGCTGTTTTTT. Amino acid sequence: CASSFAGGLNTGELFF. The chain has TRBV7-2 and TRBJ2-2; TRBD2 matches at 8 bases. The junction had 4 bases not matched to a gene; V was cut back by 3 bases and J by 1 base. This CDR3 is 16 amino acids long. Germline CDR1 and CDR2: SGHTA and FQGNSA.

This chain links TRBV7-9 with TRBJ1-6; no clear D. Trimming shortened V by 11 bases and J by 1 base, and 18 bases separated the two germline ends. The CDR3 covers 16 residues. In germline, CDR1 is SEHNR, CDR2 FQNEAQ (reference sequence). The CDR3 region is CAGRRTDGSYNSPLHF. The CDR3 DNA sequence: TGTGCCGGCCGCCGGACGGATGGGTCCTATAATTCACCCCTCCACTTT.

This clonotype was counted at least ten times. The chain has TRBV12-3 or TRBV12-4 and TRBJ2-1, with D unclear. The CDR3 contains 11 residues. Deletions cut 5 bases from V and 8 bases from J, with 7 bases between. This CDR3 reads CASSPFDEQFF. In DNA, the CDR3 is TGTGCCAGCAGTCCTTTTGATGAGCAGTTCTTC.

This sequence joins TRBV5-1 and TRBJ2-1; 8 bases map to TRBD2. The germline gives CDR1 SGHRS, CDR2 YFSETQ. This CDR3 has 15 amino acids. V lost 4 bases and J lost 1; bases outside the gene matches: 4. The CDR3 DNA reads as TGCGCCAGCAGCGGGGCGGGGGGATCCTACAATGAGCAGTTCTTC. This translates into CASSGAGGSYNEQFF.

Ten or more counts support this clonotype. V gene TRBV2 combines with J gene TRBJ2-5; D perhaps matches TRBD2 (7 bases). This CDR3 comprises 13 residues. Between the trimmed V and J ends, which lost 8 bases and 5 bases, there was a span of 15 bases. CDR1 is SNHLY and CDR2 is FYNNEI in the germline V gene. In DNA, the CDR3 is TGTGCCAGCGGGGGGGCAGTGCGGGAGACCCAGTACTTC. This codes for CASGGAVRETQYF.

CDR3 sequence: CAIRPPVTDTQYF. The CDR3, as DNA: TGTGCCATCAGGCCACCAGTGACAGATACGCAGTATTTT. The V and J genes are TRBV10-3 and TRBJ2-3; D gene uncertain. Trimming took off 6 bases at V and 3 bases at J, with 10 bases between the two ends. The germline CDR1 and CDR2 sequences are ENHRY and SYGVKD. The CDR3 is made up of 13 amino acids.

This clonotype was observed a handful of times. The chain has TRBV28 and TRBJ1-3, with D uncertain. CDR1 is MDHEN and CDR2 is SYDVKM in the germline V gene. The germline V and J ends were trimmed by 3 bases and 0 bases, with 9 bases remaining between them. The CDR3 runs to 15 residues. The CDR3 bases are TGTGCCAGCAGTTTTTCACGACCCTCTGGAAACACCATATATTTT. Translated, it gives CASSFSRPSGNTIYF.

V gene TRBV11-1 combines with J gene TRBJ2-5; D is unclear. The CDR3 spans 14 residues. The ends were cut back, 3 bases at V and 1 base at J, with 9 bases in the middle. Looked up from germline, CDR1 is SGHAT and CDR2 is FQDESV (reference sequence). CDR3 DNA sequence: TGTGCCAGCAGCTTGCGGCAGATCCAAGAGACCCAGTACTTC. Its protein is CASSLRQIQETQYF.

This clonotype was detected only a few times. V usage is TRBV24-1 and J usage is TRBJ2-5, with D perhaps TRBD1 or TRBD2 (6 bases each). This CDR3 region has 14 residues. Per germline, CDR1 KGHDR and CDR2 SFDVKD. V dropped 1 base and J dropped 5 bases, with 10 bases sitting between them. The CDR3 bases are TGTGCCACCAGTGATTTCGGGGGCTCGGAGACCCAGTACTTC. Encoded protein: CATSDFGGSETQYF.

This clonotype showed up just a few times. J is TRBJ1-6 and V is TRBV10-3, with D uncertain. This CDR3 has 16 residues. The germline V and J ends were trimmed by 5 bases and 0 bases, with 11 bases remaining between them. The germline CDR1 and CDR2 sequences are ENHRY and SYGVKD. The CDR3 loop is CAISYSESSYNSPLHF. In DNA form, the CDR3 reads TGTGCCATCAGTTACAGTGAAAGCTCCTATAATTCACCCCTCCACTTT.

The J gene is TRBJ2-5, the V gene TRBV7-2, with D possibly TRBD1 on 5 matching bases. The CDR3 extends over 13 amino acids. V was pared by 10 bases and J by 5 bases, with 17 bases between. CDR1 is SGHTA, CDR2 FQGNSA, per germline. This chain's CDR3 is CATETASGETQYF. For the CDR3, the DNA is TGTGCCACCGAGACAGCTTCGGGCGAGACCCAGTACTTC. The full variable domain, its missing parts supplied by reference TRBV7-2 and TRBJ2-5, is GAGVSQSPSNKVTEKGKDVELRCDPISGHTALYWYRQSLGQGLEFLIYFQGNSAPDKSGLPSDRFSAERTGGSVSTLTIQRTQQEDSAVYLCATETASGETQYFGPGTRLLVL.

This chain uses TRBV4-1 with TRBJ2-7; D tentatively reads TRBD1 or TRBD2 (5 bases each). The V and J ends lost 1 base and 4 bases respectively, with 20 bases between them. This CDR3 region has 17 residues. Germline-derived CDR1 and CDR2 are MGHRA and YSYEKL. The DNA for the CDR3 is TGCGCCAGCAGCCAAGTCCTTTTGGGGACGGCCAGGTACGAGCAGTACTTC. Protein sequence: CASSQVLLGTARYEQYF.

The rearrangement links TRBV6-5 to TRBJ1-2; D call uncertain. V was clipped by 1 base and J by 4 bases, with 7 bases between them. Germline CDR1 reads MNHEY; CDR2 reads SVGAGI. The length of the CDR3 is 13 residues. In DNA, the CDR3 is TGTGCCAGCAGTTACTGGCTGGGCTATGGCTACACCTTC. This sequence encodes CASSYWLGYGYTF.

This clonotype was seen at least ten times. The chain recombines TRBV27 with TRBJ2-7; TRBD1 aligns across 7 bases. V shed 6 bases, J shed 4 bases, and the junction held 15 bases outside the gene matches. CDR1 MNHEY and CDR2 SMNVEV come from the germline V gene (reference sequence). There are 16 residues in the CDR3. The CDR3 nucleotides are TGTGCCAGCAGCAAAACTCTTGACAGGGATAATTACGAGCAGTACTTC. Translation gives CASSKTLDRDNYEQYF.

This clonotype occurred a few times. The V gene is TRBV19, the J gene TRBJ2-7, with 12 bases aligning to TRBD1. The CDR3 consists of 12 residues. From germline, CDR1 is LNHDA and CDR2 SQIVND (reference sequence). The CDR3 sequence is CASGQGADEQYF. CDR3 coding DNA: TGTGCTTCGGGACAGGGGGCCGACGAGCAGTACTTC.

This clonotype was observed a few times. This chain uses TRBV12-3 or TRBV12-4 with TRBJ1-2; D gene unclear. V lost 3 bases and J 3 bases, leaving 14 bases between the germline ends. The CDR3 is made up of 15 amino acids. CDR3 amino acids: CASSFRRFQDYGYTF. The CDR3 bases are TGTGCCAGCAGTTTTCGCAGGTTCCAGGACTATGGCTACACCTTC.

The V gene is TRBV20-1, the J gene TRBJ1-5, with D unresolved. Per germline, CDR1 DFQATT and CDR2 SNEGSKA (reference sequence). The germline V and J ends were trimmed by 0 bases and 9 bases, with 18 bases remaining between them. The CDR3 runs 15 residues. CDR3 in amino acids: CSARDPGQFGGPQHF. The CDR3 DNA reads TGCAGTGCTAGAGATCCGGGTCAATTCGGTGGGCCCCAGCATTTT.

This clonotype was counted only a few times. This chain links TRBV27 with TRBJ2-3, with 8 bases matching TRBD1. The CDR3 runs 15 residues. The germline V gene has CDR1 MNHEY and CDR2 SMNVEV (reference sequence). With 8 bases clipped from V and 4 bases from J, the junction kept 11 bases outside the gene matches. The CDR3 protein is CASGDRGGIPDTQYF. Written as DNA, the CDR3 is TGTGCCAGCGGTGACAGGGGAGGTATCCCAGATACGCAGTATTTT.

The chain links TRBV11-1 to TRBJ2-7; D is possibly TRBD1 (6 bases). Trimming left V 0 bases short and J 3 bases short, with 21 bases between. This CDR3 is 18 amino acids long. CDR1 and CDR2 (germline): SGHAT, FQDESV (reference sequence). CDR3 bases: TGTGCCAGCAGCTTAGCGACCGGACCGACAGGAGACAGCTACGAGCAGTACGTC. Translated, it gives CASSLATGPTGDSYEQYV.

The table lists this clonotype with a few counts. The rearrangement links TRBV28 to TRBJ1-2; no clear D. Germline V lookup: CDR1 MDHEN, CDR2 SYDVKM. The CDR3 sequence is 13 residues long. V was shortened by 2 bases and J by 4 bases, with 8 bases between the two germline ends. CDR3 in DNA: TGTGCCAGCAGTTTAAATACCGGCTATGGCTACACCTTC. Translated, it gives CASSLNTGYGYTF.

This clonotype was counted ten times or more. The rearrangement joins TRBV12-3 or TRBV12-4 to TRBJ2-1; D may be TRBD2 (6 bases). Trimming pared 7 bases from V and 3 bases from J, leaving 16 bases between. The length of the CDR3 is 15 residues. For the CDR3, the DNA is TGTGCCAGCACCTTCCGACTAGACGTCTACAATGAGCAGTTCTTC. Protein: CASTFRLDVYNEQFF.